What follows are 26 T cell receptor beta chains derived from one specimen sequenced in a study of Tregs in tolerant kidney transplant recipients. Profiled with immunoSEQ multiplex PCR; TCRdb holds only in-frame clones, not every one. The table records some 240,000 clones, approximately 83% of them present only once. Specimen: CD4+ T cells from blood. These receptors all stem from a human donor in good health.

This clone was found once. The chain couples TRBV7-2 to TRBJ1-5; D remains ambiguous. Germline CDR1 reads SGHTA; CDR2 reads FQGNSA. This CDR3 is 14 amino acids long. Between the trimmed V and J ends, which lost 1 base and 9 bases, there was a span of 13 bases. The CDR3 DNA reads TGTGCCAGCAGCTTAGGAGGGAGGCTAGGGCCCCAGCATTTT. Protein sequence: CASSLGGRLGPQHF. The variable domain in full, completed from reference TRBV7-2 and TRBJ1-5, reads GAGVSQSPSNKVTEKGKDVELRCDPISGHTALYWYRQSLGQGLEFLIYFQGNSAPDKSGLPSDRFSAERTGGSVSTLTIQRTQQEDSAVYLCASSLGGRLGPQHFGDGTRLSIL.

This clone was observed once. This chain uses TRBV7-3 with TRBJ1-1; D is unresolved. CDR3 length: 14 amino acids. Germline CDR1 is SGHTA and CDR2 is FQGTGA. V lost 1 base and J lost 3, with 9 bases in between. The CDR3, as DNA: TGTGCCAGCAGCTTAAGCGGCGCTGACACTGAAGCTTTCTTT. Its translation is CASSLSGADTEAFF.

V usage is TRBV10-2 and J usage is TRBJ2-5, with D possibly TRBD1 on 6 matching bases. Looked up from germline, CDR1 is WSHSY and CDR2 is SAAADI. The CDR3 covers 14 residues. V lost 6 bases and J lost 5, with 16 bases in between. The CDR3 region has the DNA TGCGCCAGCAGACCCGCAGGGGCTGGTGAGACCCAGTACTTC. This encodes CASRPAGAGETQYF.

This chain uses TRBV7-9 with TRBJ2-3; 8 bases align to TRBD1. This CDR3 region has 15 residues. Germline V CDR1 and CDR2: SEHNR, FQNEAQ (reference sequence). The V gene end was trimmed by 7 bases and the J gene end by 4 bases; junction bases not matched to a gene: 10. The CDR3 region is CASTTGGLRPDTQYF. The CDR3 DNA reads as TGTGCCAGCACCACAGGGGGTTTACGTCCAGATACGCAGTATTTT.

The chain uses TRBV5-1 and TRBJ1-5; tentatively, D is TRBD1 (6 bases). Germline loops: CDR1 SGHRS, CDR2 YFSETQ. V was trimmed by 4 bases and J by 4 bases, leaving 12 bases between them. The CDR3 covers 14 residues. CDR3 sequence reads: CASSPGQLNQPQHF. The DNA of the CDR3 is TGCGCCAGCAGCCCCGGACAGCTAAATCAGCCCCAGCATTTT. Drawing the rest from reference TRBV5-1 and TRBJ1-5, the complete variable domain is KAGVTQTPRYLIKTRGQQVTLSCSPISGHRSVSWYQQTPGQGLQFLFEYFSETQRNKGNFPGRFSGRQFSNSRSEMNVSTLELGDSALYLCASSPGQLNQPQHFGDGTRLSIL.

The chain joins TRBV2 to TRBJ2-3, with 9 bases identical to TRBD2. Germline V CDR1 and CDR2: SNHLY, FYNNEI. The CDR3 extends over 15 amino acids. J lost 6 bases, V lost 1 base, and 5 bases had no gene match. The CDR3 loop is CASSEESGRTDTQYF. Here the CDR3 DNA reads TGTGCCAGCAGTGAAGAAAGCGGGAGGACTGATACGCAGTATTTT.

The chain has TRBV5-1 and TRBJ2-3; 7 bases agree with TRBD2. This CDR3 is 17 amino acids long. V trimming: 1 base; J trimming: 4 bases; junction bases outside the gene matches: 12. The V gene's germline CDR1 is SGHRS and CDR2 YFSETQ. The CDR3 DNA reads TGCGCCAGCAGCTTGAGCCCTAGCGGAGAAGGGGCAGATACGCAGTATTTT. Residues: CASSLSPSGEGADTQYF.

The sample holds one count of this clone. The chain combines TRBV7-6 with TRBJ2-2; 10 bases agree with TRBD2. CDR1 and CDR2 from the germline V gene are SGHVS and FNYEAQ. The CDR3 loop spans 19 amino acids. V shed 1 base, J shed 3 bases, and the junction held 11 bases outside the gene matches. In DNA form, the CDR3 reads TGTGCCAGCAGCTTAGGCCCCTGGAGCGGGAGGGGCCACACCGGGGAGCTGTTTTTT. Its protein product is CASSLGPWSGRGHTGELFF.

The rearrangement links TRBV6-5 to TRBJ1-4; D is possibly TRBD1 (6 bases). Per the germline V gene, CDR1 is MNHEY and CDR2 is SVGAGI. The CDR3 extends over 14 amino acids. Trimming pared 6 bases from V and 7 bases from J, leaving 15 bases between. In DNA, the CDR3 is TGTGCCAGCAGACCCCAGGGGTTCGGTGAAAAACTGTTTTTT. It translates to CASRPQGFGEKLFF.

The chain combines TRBV18 with TRBJ2-3, with TRBD1 identical over 7 bases. This CDR3 comprises 16 residues. Germline CDR1 and CDR2: KGHSH and LQKENI. The V gene end was trimmed by 2 bases and the J gene end by 1 base; junction bases not matched to a gene: 6. CDR3 amino acids: CASSPAGGHGTDTQYF. CDR3 DNA: TGTGCCAGCTCACCAGCAGGGGGTCATGGCACAGATACGCAGTATTTT.

CDR3 bases: TGTGCCTGGAGCCCGGGCCCCCGCGGGAACACCATATATTTT. The encoded protein is CAWSPGPRGNTIYF. The J gene is TRBJ1-3, the V gene TRBV30; D remains ambiguous. The CDR3 contains 14 residues. Per the germline V gene, CDR1 is GTSNPN and CDR2 is SVGIG (reference sequence). With 3 bases removed from V and 7 bases from J, the gap between germline ends came to 16 bases.

This rearrangement joins TRBV14 to TRBJ2-5; 12 positions agree with TRBD2. From germline, CDR1 is SGHDN and CDR2 FVKESK. The CDR3 runs 18 residues. V trimming: 1 base; J trimming: 5 bases; junction bases outside the gene matches: 11. The CDR3 reads CASSQGLAGVRRVETQYF. The CDR3 DNA sequence: TGTGCCAGCAGCCAAGGACTAGCGGGAGTGAGGAGGGTGGAGACCCAGTACTTC.

This clone was picked up one time. This chain uses TRBV7-9 with TRBJ1-1; D not certain. The CDR3 runs to 12 residues. Germline-derived CDR1 and CDR2 are SEHNR and FQNEAQ (reference sequence). V dropped 3 bases and J dropped 8 bases, with 10 bases sitting between them. In DNA, the CDR3 is TGTGCCAGCAGCTTCCCGCTGGGGGAAGCTTTCTTT. Translating gives CASSFPLGEAFF.

The chain employs TRBV4-1 and TRBJ1-1, with D unresolved. V dropped 0 bases and J dropped 4 bases, with 15 bases sitting between them. This CDR3 comprises 16 residues. Germline V gene data show CDR1 as MGHRA and CDR2 as YSYEKL. The CDR3 DNA sequence: TGCGCCAGCAGCCAAGATCGCGGGTCCCTGAGCACTGAAGCTTTCTTT. This translates into CASSQDRGSLSTEAFF.

V gene TRBV6-1 combines with J gene TRBJ2-2; possibly TRBD2 for D (5 bases). Trimming took off 7 bases at V and 7 bases at J, with 19 bases between the two ends. The CDR3 extends over 15 amino acids. CDR1 and CDR2 (germline): MNHNS, SASEGT. The DNA for the CDR3 is TGTGCCAGCACCCCCGGACTGTGGGGTGGCGGGGAGCTGTTTTTT. The encoded protein is CASTPGLWGGGELFF.

V and J are TRBV11-2 and TRBJ1-4; 7 bases match TRBD1. Unmatched junction bases numbered 17, after V lost 5 bases and J lost 5 bases. Germline V gene sequence: CDR1 SGHAT, CDR2 FQNNGV. There are 18 residues in the CDR3. CDR3 in amino acids: CASSLIASSTGQNEKLFF. CDR3 DNA sequence: TGTGCCAGCAGCCTCATTGCCTCCTCGACAGGGCAGAATGAAAAACTGTTTTTT.

The V gene is TRBV18, the J gene TRBJ2-7, with D unresolved. The germline V gene encodes CDR1 KGHSH and CDR2 LQKENI. Trimming cost V 1 base and J 3 bases, with 7 bases left between them. This CDR3 spans 13 amino acids. The chain's CDR3 is CASSPRGNYEQYF. The CDR3 nucleotides read TGTGCCAGCTCACCACGAGGCAACTACGAGCAGTACTTC.

The V gene is TRBV4-1, the J gene TRBJ2-4, with D possibly called TRBD1 or TRBD2 (6 bases each). This CDR3 region has 15 residues. The V and J ends lost 1 base and 9 bases respectively, with 16 bases between them. The germline V gene has CDR1 MGHRA and CDR2 YSYEKL. CDR3 in amino acids: CASSQVFGGISIQYF. The CDR3 coding sequence is TGCGCCAGCAGCCAAGTTTTCGGGGGCATAAGCATTCAGTACTTC.

In nucleotides, the CDR3 is TGTGCCAGCAGCCAGAAGACGGGGCTTAATGAAAAACTGTTTTTT. This codes for CASSQKTGLNEKLFF. V gene TRBV7-9 combines with J gene TRBJ1-4, with D possibly being TRBD1 (5 bases). The V and J ends lost 5 bases and 4 bases respectively, with 14 bases between them. The germline CDR1 and CDR2 sequences are SEHNR and FQNEAQ (reference sequence). This CDR3 spans 15 amino acids.

This chain links TRBV29-1 with TRBJ1-5; D remains unclear. V gave up 6 bases and J gave up 7 bases, with 13 bases separating them. Germline CDR1 and CDR2: SQVTM and ANQGSEA. CDR3 length: 12 residues. DNA of the CDR3: TGCAGCGTGGGTGACCTGGAACAGCCCCAGCATTTT. As protein: CSVGDLEQPQHF. Using reference TRBV29-1 and TRBJ1-5 for the parts outside the CDR3, the full variable domain is SAVISQKPSRDICQRGTSLTIQCQVDSQVTMMFWYRQQPGQSLTLIATANQGSEATYESGFVIDKFPISRPNLTFSTLTVSNMSPEDSSIYLCSVGDLEQPQHFGDGTRLSIL.

This clone has a handful of counts. The gene calls are TRBV7-9 and TRBJ2-5, with D uncertain. This CDR3 has 11 amino acids. V dropped 5 bases and J dropped 3 bases, with 4 bases sitting between them. Germline V gene lookup returns CDR1 SEHNR and CDR2 FQNEAQ (reference sequence). The CDR3 loop reads CASSAEETQYF. The DNA of the CDR3 is TGTGCCAGCAGCGCAGAAGAGACCCAGTACTTC.

This chain joins TRBV7-2 and TRBJ2-5; 12 nucleotides match TRBD2. Germline values: CDR1 SGHTA, CDR2 FQGNSA. This CDR3 contains 16 residues. Trimming took 3 bases from V and 8 from J; bases not matched to a gene: 10. CDR3 region: CASSLEAASGRATQYF. The CDR3 nucleotides are TGTGCCAGCAGCTTGGAAGCGGCTAGCGGGAGGGCTACCCAGTACTTC.

The chain employs TRBV12-5 and TRBJ2-5; D is possibly TRBD1 (5 bases). The CDR3 length is 14 residues. The V and J ends lost 1 base and 5 bases respectively, with 11 bases between them. Germline V gene lookup returns CDR1 LGHNT and CDR2 FRNRAP. The CDR3, as DNA: TGTGCTAGTGGTTTGGGTACAGGCCTGGAGACCCAGTACTTC. Protein sequence: CASGLGTGLETQYF.

In this sample, this clone turned up once. The chain couples TRBV19 to TRBJ2-2; D is undetermined. Trimming removed 5 bases at V and 5 bases at J, with 12 bases between. The CDR3 is 14 residues long. CDR1 LNHDA and CDR2 SQIVND come from the germline V gene (reference sequence). The CDR3 DNA reads as TGTGCCAGTAGTTCATTAGGGTGGACCGGGGAGCTGTTTTTT. Encoded protein: CASSSLGWTGELFF.

The chain employs TRBV6-5 and TRBJ2-5; perhaps TRBD1 as D (5 bases). The CDR3 loop spans 13 amino acids. V lost 2 bases, J lost 2 bases, and 6 bases lay in between. Germline V CDR1 and CDR2: MNHEY, SVGAGI. The CDR3 here is CASSYNRQETQYF. The DNA of the CDR3 is TGTGCCAGCAGTTACAACAGGCAAGAGACCCAGTACTTC.

The CDR3 loop reads CASSPRTVDTQYF. CDR3 nucleotide sequence: TGTGCCAGCTCACCACGGACCGTAGATACGCAGTATTTT. The chain employs TRBV18 and TRBJ2-3; the D is unclear. CDR1 KGHSH and CDR2 LQKENI come from the germline V gene. This CDR3 has 13 amino acids. V lost 1 base, J lost 5 bases, and 7 bases lay in between.